Shown below are 18 T cell receptor beta chains from a single sample sequenced in a study of blood T cells in healthy people across ages. Then a second PCR, running roughly 7 to 11 cycles, was carried out with a sample-barcoded 5' primer and a J-beta primer mix. TCRdb reanalysed the 5' RACE reads using MiXCR and keeps one entry per CDR3 protein. The table has more than 650,000 distinct CDR3 sequences, 53% seen once; the top ten hold approximately 41%. The specimen was blood. The receptors shown here come from a man at least 80 years old in good health.

The chain has TRBV13 and TRBJ2-7, with 16 bases aligning to TRBD2. Germline CDR1 PRHDT, CDR2 FYEKMQ (reference sequence). The CDR3 has 14 residues. V lost 6 bases, J lost 11 bases, and 7 bases stayed unmatched. The CDR3 here is CASRRGLAGGPEYF. In DNA form, the CDR3 reads TGTGCCAGCAGACGGGGACTAGCGGGAGGGCCTGAGTACTTC. Full variable domain (outside the CDR3, taken from reference TRBV13 and TRBJ2-7): AAGVIQSPRHLIKEKRETATLKCYPIPRHDTVYWYQQGPGQDPQFLISFYEKMQSDKGSIPDRFSAQQFSDYHSELNMSSLELGDSALYFCASRRGLAGGPEYFGPGTRLTVT.

This clonotype was seen more than once but under ten times. The chain has TRBV10-1 and TRBJ2-7; TRBD2 agrees at 7 bases. The V segment lost 5 bases and the J segment 6 bases; nucleotides outside the gene matches: 4. From germline, CDR1 is WNHNN and CDR2 SYGVQD (reference sequence). The CDR3 runs 12 residues. In DNA form, the CDR3 reads TGCGCCAGCAGTCCCAGGGAGGGCGAGCAGTACTTC. Encoded protein: CASSPREGEQYF.

In its sample, this clonotype was seen a few times. This chain links TRBV9 with TRBJ2-3; TRBD2 is a possible D gene (5 bases). Between the trimmed V and J ends, which lost 3 bases and 4 bases, there was a span of 9 bases. The CDR3 is 13 amino acids. Germline CDR1 is SGDLS and CDR2 is YYNGEE. The CDR3 bases are TGTGCCAGCAGCGGGTTGAGGGCAGATACGCAGTATTTT. Protein sequence: CASSGLRADTQYF.

This clonotype has just one count. V usage is TRBV6-2 or TRBV6-3 and J usage is TRBJ2-1; 8 bases fit TRBD2. The CDR3 runs 18 residues. V gave up 0 bases and J gave up 0 bases; unmatched junction bases: 7. Germline CDR1 MNHEY, CDR2 SVGEGT. The CDR3 coding sequence is TGTGCCAGCAGTTACTCGGGTAGCGGGAAGAGCTCCTACAATGAGCAGTTCTTC. Encoded protein: CASSYSGSGKSSYNEQFF.

The rearrangement uses TRBV7-3 and TRBJ2-3; TRBD2 agrees at 7 bases. Germline CDR1 and CDR2: SGHTA and FQGTGA. CDR3 length equals 14 residues. V dropped 5 bases and J dropped 6; count of bases not matched to a gene: 8. The CDR3, as DNA: TGTGCCAGCAGCCCAACGGGGGGTAGTGATACGCAGTATTTT. Residues: CASSPTGGSDTQYF.

The chain uses TRBV20-1 and TRBJ2-7; 9 bases are shared with TRBD2. J gave up 5 bases and V 4 bases, and 12 bases lay outside the gene matches. CDR3 length: 15 residues. Germline loops: CDR1 DFQATT, CDR2 SNEGSKA (reference sequence). The chain's CDR3 is CSAKRLAEQIHEQYF. The CDR3 bases are TGCAGTGCTAAGAGACTAGCGGAGCAGATCCACGAGCAGTACTTC.

The V and J genes are TRBV28 and TRBJ1-4, with 8 bases aligning to TRBD1. The J segment lost 7 bases and the V segment lost 6 bases, leaving 7 bases of the junction unmatched. Germline-derived CDR1 and CDR2 are MDHEN and SYDVKM. The CDR3 has 14 amino acids. The CDR3 protein is CASRTTGEVEKLFF. In nucleotides, the CDR3 is TGTGCCAGCAGGACGACAGGGGAAGTTGAAAAACTGTTTTTT.

The chain couples TRBV4-3 to TRBJ1-1, with D tentatively TRBD1 (6 bases). Trimming removed 0 bases from V and 5 bases from J, with 10 bases in between. The CDR3 is made up of 14 amino acids. Germline CDR1 and CDR2: LGHNA and YSLEER. The CDR3 is CASSQDLTGTEAFF. In nucleotides, the CDR3 is TGCGCCAGCAGCCAAGACCTAACAGGGACTGAAGCTTTCTTT.

V gene TRBV5-1 combines with J gene TRBJ1-2, with 8 bases lining up with TRBD1. In germline, CDR1 is SGHRS, CDR2 YFSETQ. The CDR3 extends over 14 amino acids. V trimming: 2 bases; J trimming: 2 bases; junction bases outside the gene matches: 2. The CDR3 sequence: CASSFRDRNYGYTF. The CDR3, as DNA: TGCGCCAGCAGCTTCCGGGACAGGAACTATGGCTACACCTTC.

The chain recombines TRBV11-2 with TRBJ2-5, with a weak D call TRBD2 (5 bases). Germline CDR1 SGHAT, CDR2 FQNNGV. Trimming removed 5 bases at V and 11 bases at J, with 24 bases between. This CDR3 has 15 amino acids. The CDR3 spells CASSPITGKRNEQYF. CDR3 DNA sequence: TGTGCCAGCAGCCCGATTACGGGAAAAAGAAATGAGCAGTACTTC. Full variable domain (remainder filled in from reference TRBV11-2 and TRBJ2-5): EAGVAQSPRYKIIEKRQSVAFWCNPISGHATLYWYQQILGQGPKLLIQFQNNGVVDDSQLPKDRFSAERLKGVDSTLKIQPAKLEDSAVYLCASSPITGKRNEQYFGPGTRLLVL.

The sample holds a few counts of this clonotype. The rearrangement links TRBV28 to TRBJ2-7; D gene unclear. The DNA end favors TRBJ2-5, so the J call may be wrong. Germline V lookup: CDR1 MDHEN, CDR2 SYDVKM. This CDR3 comprises 13 residues. The CDR3 sequence is CASSLSPRETQYF. CDR3 DNA sequence: TGTGCCAGCAGTTTATCCCCCAGGGAGACCCAGTACTTC.

The chain uses TRBV6-5 and TRBJ2-3, with D unclear. V lost 5 bases and J 14 bases, leaving 23 bases between the germline ends. The length of the CDR3 is 14 residues. Germline V CDR1 and CDR2: MNHEY, SVGAGI. CDR3 sequence reads: CASSDPFDREYAYF. In nucleotides, the CDR3 is TGTGCCAGCAGTGACCCCTTTGACCGTGAATACGCGTATTTT.

Only a few counts were recorded for this clonotype. The chain couples TRBV2 to TRBJ2-3; a weak D match, TRBD2 (6 bases). The CDR3 sequence is 15 residues long. With 3 bases removed from V and 0 bases from J, the gap between germline ends came to 10 bases. Germline V CDR1 and CDR2: SNHLY, FYNNEI. DNA for the CDR3: TGTGCCAGCAGTGAGGCGGGGACTAGCACAGATACGCAGTATTTT. Protein: CASSEAGTSTDTQYF.

J is TRBJ1-4 and V is TRBV5-1; D not resolved. Germline V gives CDR1 SGHRS, CDR2 YFSETQ. The V gene lost 4 bases and the J gene lost 4 bases, with 14 bases spanning the gap. The CDR3 loop spans 15 amino acids. The CDR3: CASSGKDGLNEKLFF. CDR3 bases: TGCGCCAGCAGCGGCAAGGACGGACTTAATGAAAAACTGTTTTTT. Based on the CDR3 plus reference TRBV5-1 and TRBJ1-4, the full variable domain is KAGVTQTPRYLIKTRGQQVTLSCSPISGHRSVSWYQQTPGQGLQFLFEYFSETQRNKGNFPGRFSGRQFSNSRSEMNVSTLELGDSALYLCASSGKDGLNEKLFFGSGTQLSVL.

This clonotype occurred a few times. The genes are TRBV27 and TRBJ1-2, with a possible D match to TRBD1 (5 bases). This CDR3 has 16 residues. Looked up from germline, CDR1 is MNHEY and CDR2 is SMNVEV (reference sequence). Trimming removed 1 base from V and 4 bases from J, with 16 bases in between. The CDR3 region has the DNA TGTGCCAGCAGTTTATTAGCGCAGGGTAACGGCTATGGCTACACCTTC. Its protein is CASSLLAQGNGYGYTF.

V and J are TRBV10-3 and TRBJ2-1, with TRBD2 matching over 10 bases. The CDR3 is 16 amino acids. V dropped 1 base and J dropped 9; count of bases not matched to a gene: 9. Germline V gene lookup returns CDR1 ENHRY and CDR2 SYGVKD. The CDR3 DNA reads TGTGCCATCAGTGAGTGGCCTAGCGGGAGTTCCGCTGAGCAGTTCTTC. It is translated as CAISEWPSGSSAEQFF.

V usage is TRBV12-3 or TRBV12-4 and J usage is TRBJ1-2; 7 bases are a match to TRBD1. Trimming took 6 bases from V and 4 from J; bases not matched to a gene: 5. The CDR3 is made up of 13 amino acids. The CDR3 protein is CASRMTGFYGYTF. CDR3 in DNA: TGTGCCAGCAGGATGACAGGGTTCTATGGCTACACCTTC.

The rearrangement joins TRBV7-3 to TRBJ2-7; 9 bases line up with TRBD1. The J call may be wrong; the DNA end is better matched by TRBJ2-5. Germline lookup yields CDR1 SGHTA and CDR2 FQGTGA. The CDR3 loop spans 14 amino acids. The CDR3 DNA follows: TGTGCCAGCAGCCCGAGGACAGGGGAAGGGACCCAGTACTTC. Protein product: CASSPRTGEGTQYF.